This T cell receptor beta chain stems from a study of post-analysis software for immune sequencing data. This clonotype came up a few times. The antigen is unknown. Prepared libraries of TCR beta cDNA carried unique molecular identifiers. TCRdb re-derived calls from the PCR reads in MiXCR, one entry per CDR3 protein. This table holds fewer than 850,000 distinct CDR3 sequences, approximately 30% found once. The CDR3 is made up of 18 amino acids. In germline, CDR1 is MGHRA, CDR2 YSYEKL. Trimming cost V 0 bases and J 2 bases, with 19 bases left between them. Regarding the study as a whole: About five TRBV segments appeared more often in patients than in controls, and TRBV5-6, TRBV5-1 and TRBV20-1 were among these. Diversity measured as normalized Chao1 was significantly lower in multiple sclerosis patients than in controls.

The chain links TRBV4-1 to TRBJ2-5; TRBD2 might be the D (6 bases). Specimen: blood. The TCR was taken from a girl between 5 and 17 years old with multiple sclerosis. CDR3 loop: CASSQDLGREDPQETQYF. The CDR3 bases are TGCGCCAGCAGCCAAGATCTGGGCAGGGAGGACCCACAAGAGACCCAGTACTTC.